This entry features one TCR beta chain sequence. This entry is derived from a study of blood T cell repertoires in COVID-19. Germline assignment: CDR1 KGHSH and CDR2 LQKENI. The CDR3 runs to 16 residues. The V end lost 0 bases, the J end lost 1 base, and 11 bases lay between the germline ends. In the authors' workflow: Reference gene primer amplification gave estimated nucleated cell counts. Data came from immunoSEQ multiplex PCR; TCRdb stores just in-frame clones and leaves some out. Clone size and V and J calls were adopted from that table, with D and trimming inferred from the DNA. This sample has approximately 480,000 clones, with 85% to 90% found just once.

The sample comprised peripheral blood. This receptor was identified in a young man with COVID-19, enrolled during active disease. The chain recombines TRBV18 with TRBJ2-3; the D is unclear. CDR3 in amino acids: CASSPPARLGTDTQYF. CDR3 bases: TGTGCCAGCTCACCACCGGCTAGATTGGGCACAGATACGCAGTATTTT.